The T cell receptor (beta chain) described here comes from a study of blood T cell repertoires in COVID-19. Categorization into cohorts depended on clinical history that participants reported. Only in-frame clones appear in the TCRdb table, and some are missing; sequencing was by immunoSEQ multiplex PCR. This table holds roughly 200,000 clones, about nine tenths found once. Trimming took 5 bases from V and 2 from J; bases not matched to a gene: 7. CDR3 size: 16 residues. Germline-derived CDR1 and CDR2 are SGHVS and FQNEAQ. The TCR comes from a man aged 25-40 years in a cohort exposed to, infected with or recovered from COVID-19 (not recorded which). This chain uses TRBV7-8 with TRBJ1-5; 9 positions agree with TRBD1. The sample consisted of PBMCs or T cells enriched from blood (not recorded which). The CDR3 region is CASSQPTGGGNQPQHF. DNA of the CDR3: TGTGCCAGCAGCCAACCGACAGGGGGGGGCAATCAGCCCCAGCATTTT.